This T cell receptor beta chain derives from a study of shared clonotypes between healthy human individuals. Study-level background: CD4 naive and memory got three plates each, CD8 naive two, CD8 memory one. Overall study results and limits: An anticipated effect of sequencing depth on clonotype sharing among donors was recognized. What naive subsets generally showed was a larger estimated richness than memory subsets showed.

A note on this clone: As yet, its antigen is unknown.

Generated by immunoSEQ multiplex PCR, the TCRdb table keeps only in-frame clones and is missing some. Of about 2.1 million clones detected, around 93% appear once; the ten largest clones hold about 1.7%. Terminally differentiated effector memory CD45RA+ cells were excluded from the naive CD8 cells, which were CD45RO-negative and positively selected for CCR7. Germline CDR1 SGHTA, CDR2 FQGTGA. The CDR3 covers 15 residues. The germline V and J ends were trimmed by 3 bases and 0 bases, with 10 bases remaining between them. The sequence came from a man aged 18-30 years in good health. Some clones in this sample may be carry-over from other donors' samples. This chain links TRBV7-3 with TRBJ2-3, with D perhaps TRBD2 (6 bases). The sample was naive CD8+ T cells from PBMCs. The CDR3 reads CASSLGGISTDTQYF. The DNA of the CDR3 is TGTGCCAGCAGCTTGGGCGGGATAAGCACAGATACGCAGTATTTT.